This T cell receptor (beta chain) was retrieved from a study of blood T cell repertoires in COVID-19. Sequencing used immunoSEQ multiplex PCR; TCRdb keeps in-frame clones, though not all of them. The profile shows approximately 500,000 clones, around 85% of them singletons. Germline V gene data show CDR1 as LGHDT and CDR2 as YNNKEL (reference sequence). Trimming stripped 1 base from V and 3 bases from J, with 13 bases between. This CDR3 has 15 amino acids. The sequence was collected from a human donor in a cohort sampled during active COVID-19. This chain links TRBV3-1 (or the pseudogene TRBV3-2) with TRBJ2-7; D call uncertain. Sequencing input: peripheral blood. CDR3 sequence: CASSQVALEDYEQYF. CDR3 sequence (DNA): TGTGCCAGCAGCCAAGTCGCCCTAGAAGACTACGAGCAGTACTTC.